This T cell receptor (beta chain) was captured in a study of regulatory T cells in long-lasting Graves disease. Study observations and caveats: Persistent disease showed a preference for TRBV28, TRBJ1-2 and TRBJ2-5. Sharing of public clonotypes was greater in persistent patients (about 2,500) than in new patients (roughly 1,000). Results may be inaccurate due to the small sample size.

In germline, CDR1 is LGHDT, CDR2 YNNKEL (reference sequence). The V end lost 3 bases, the J end lost 5 bases, and 10 bases lay between the germline ends. The length of the CDR3 is 13 residues. Indicated time point: persistent/refractory GD, antithyroid drugs over 5 years with positive TRAb. The TCR library was made from RNA extracted from PBMCs. This clonotype has at least ten counts. Its antigen is currently unknown. Investigators prepared the TCR beta libraries by applying iRepertoire HTBI primers and Arm-PCR of CDR3 regions. Original processing notes: Samples revealed approximately 67 TRBV and 11 to 15 TRBJ segments. TCRdb re-called the multiplex PCR reads through MiXCR, storing one row per CDR3 protein. The V and J calls were determined by TCRdb, not by the authors. The sample contains about 660,000 distinct CDR3 sequences, around 32% of which appear only once.

Sequences were derived from peripheral blood mononuclear cells (PBMCs), sampled when the disease was refractory, from a patient treated with antithyroid drugs. The V call is TRBV3-1, the J call TRBJ1-2, with D possibly matching TRBD1 (5 bases). The sequence was collected from a female donor with Graves disease. The CDR3 coding sequence is TGTGCCAGCAGCCAGCTCAAGGGGTATGGCTACACCTTC. Protein product: CASSQLKGYGYTF.